This T cell receptor (beta chain) was documented in a study of blood T cells in healthy people across ages. Through a sample-barcoded 5' primer and a J-beta primer mix, a second PCR was run for roughly 7 to 12 cycles. Template switching added a 12-random-nucleotide identifier to every cDNA molecule. From the 5' RACE reads, TCRdb called clonotypes with MiXCR, one entry per CDR3 protein. The table records 850,000 to 1,000,000 distinct CDR3 sequences, about 48% of them present only once. CDR1 is DFQATT and CDR2 is SNEGSKA in the germline V gene (reference sequence). The CDR3 totals 15 residues. Study-wide results and caveats: The CMV status of each donor remained undetermined, and this could have confounded shifts in expanded clonotypes. Aged donors had fewer naive CD4+ cells and lower diversity than long-lived donors.

In regard to this clonotype: No antigen is known for it.

This TCR was sampled from a man aged 25-45 years in good health. Source material: blood. The V call is TRBV20-1, the J call TRBJ2-1; D is perhaps TRBD1 (7 bases). The J call is uncertain, as TRBJ2-7 better fits the DNA end. The CDR3 loop is CSASGGGQEAYEQYF. In DNA, the CDR3 is TGCAGTGCTAGTGGGGGAGGACAGGAGGCGTACGAGCAGTACTTC.